This T cell receptor (beta chain) was sequenced during a study of regulatory T cells in long-lasting Graves disease. Per the germline V gene, CDR1 is MNHEY and CDR2 is SVGEGT. V lost 6 bases and J 4 bases, leaving 14 bases between the germline ends. The CDR3 has 14 amino acids. This clonotype was counted only a few times. Construction of the TCR beta libraries employed iRepertoire HTBI primers in conjunction with Arm-PCR of CDR3 regions. TCRdb reprocessed the multiplex PCR reads with MiXCR, giving one entry per CDR3 protein. This table has around 460,000 distinct CDR3 sequences, roughly 21% appearing once. Described time point: persistent/refractory GD, antithyroid drugs over 5 years with positive TRAb. TCR sequences were obtained from RNA taken from PBMCs.

The source of this sequence is a female donor with Graves disease. This rearrangement joins TRBV6-2 or TRBV6-3 to TRBJ2-3, with a tentative D call TRBD2 (6 bases). The source was peripheral blood mononuclear cells (PBMCs), collected when the disease was refractory, from a patient treated with antithyroid drugs. In DNA, the CDR3 is TGTGCCAGCAGGAGGACTATAGTCGCAGATACGCAGTATTTT. This gives the protein CASRRTIVADTQYF.